The 27 T cell receptor beta chains in this list originate from one sample, sequenced in a study of cytomegalovirus exposure and HLA in healthy donors. Amplification used 60 Vbeta primers and 13 Jbeta primers. Profiling relied on immunoSEQ multiplex PCR, and the TCRdb table lists in-frame clones only, not all of them. The sample holds roughly 100,000 clones; roughly 67% are singletons and the top ten take under 25%. The specimen was PBMCs. All receptors come from a woman aged 50 to 65 in good health and CMV-seropositive.

This clone was counted a single time. The genes are TRBV7-3 and TRBJ2-3; 7 bases are shared with TRBD2. The germline V gene has CDR1 SGHTA and CDR2 FQGTGA. The CDR3 is 15 amino acids. After removal of 1 base from V and 1 base from J, the junction contained 2 bases not matched to a gene. CDR3 sequence: CASSLMAGGTDTQYF. CDR3 nucleotide sequence: TGTGCCAGCAGCTTAATGGCGGGGGGCACAGATACGCAGTATTTT. The full variable domain, rest sourced from reference TRBV7-3 and TRBJ2-3, is GAGVSQTPSNKVTEKGKYVELRCDPISGHTALYWYRQSLGQGPEFLIYFQGTGAADDSGLPNDRFFAVRPEGSVSTLKIQRTERGDSAVYLCASSLMAGGTDTQYFGPGTRLTVL.

The chain uses TRBV11-2 and TRBJ1-1; 8 bases are a match to TRBD1. J was trimmed by 5 bases and V by 3 bases; bases with no gene match: 11. The CDR3 extends over 16 amino acids. Germline-derived CDR1 and CDR2 are SGHAT and FQNNGV. CDR3 residues: CASSFGAGGAWTEAFF. The CDR3 region has the DNA TGTGCCAGCAGCTTTGGGGCAGGGGGCGCATGGACTGAAGCTTTCTTT.

The genes are TRBV4-1 and TRBJ1-2; the match to TRBD1 covers 7 bases. Unmatched junction bases numbered 10, after V lost 4 bases and J lost 8 bases. This CDR3 is 14 amino acids long. CDR1 and CDR2 (germline): MGHRA, YSYEKL. The CDR3, as DNA: TGCGCCAGCAGCCCCTCGGAGGGGGCGGGGGGCTACACCTTC. The encoded protein is CASSPSEGAGGYTF.

The rearrangement uses TRBV6-1 and TRBJ2-3; tentatively, D is TRBD2 (6 bases). This CDR3 has 14 residues. Trimming stripped 3 bases from V and 2 bases from J, with 9 bases between. The germline CDR1 and CDR2 sequences are MNHNS and SASEGT. CDR3 in DNA: TGTGCCAGCAGTGAGGAGGGTTACACAGATACGCAGTATTTT. Translated, it gives CASSEEGYTDTQYF.

This clone was found once. This sequence joins TRBV5-1 and TRBJ2-2; D is perhaps TRBD2 (6 bases). The germline CDR1 and CDR2 sequences are SGHRS and YFSETQ. The CDR3 is 17 residues long. V was trimmed by 1 base and J by 1 base, leaving 14 bases between them. The CDR3 nucleotides are TGCGCCAGCAGCTTGTCTACGGACTACTGGAACACCGGGGAGCTGTTTTTT. Its translation is CASSLSTDYWNTGELFF.

This clone turned up a few times. J is TRBJ1-1 and V is TRBV6-1; 7 bases align to TRBD1. J gave up 0 bases and V 6 bases, and 1 base lay outside the gene matches. The CDR3 covers 13 residues. The V gene's germline CDR1 is MNHNS and CDR2 SASEGT. The CDR3 sequence is CASRGTVNTEAFF. DNA for the CDR3: TGTGCCAGCAGGGGGACAGTGAACACTGAAGCTTTCTTT.

This clone was counted only a few times. The chain is built from TRBV5-6 and TRBJ1-2; weak D call: TRBD1 (5 bases). Trimming cost V 4 bases and J 2 bases, with 6 bases left between them. The CDR3 length is 12 residues. Germline CDR1 is SGHDT and CDR2 is YYEEEE. The CDR3 loop is CASSGGNYGYTF. CDR3 DNA sequence: TGTGCCAGCAGCGGGGGGAACTATGGCTACACCTTC.

The J gene is TRBJ2-1, the V gene TRBV7-9; 7 positions match TRBD1. Germline V gives CDR1 SEHNR, CDR2 FQNEAQ (reference sequence). The CDR3 sequence is 13 residues long. J gave up 13 bases and V 2 bases, and 8 bases lay outside the gene matches. CDR3 region: CASSLNSGGIQFF. The CDR3, as DNA: TGTGCCAGCAGCTTAAACTCAGGGGGAATTCAGTTCTTC. Complete variable domain (other parts from reference TRBV7-9 and TRBJ2-1): DTGVSQNPRHKITKRGQNVTFRCDPISEHNRLYWYRQTLGQGPEFLTYFQNEAQLEKSRLLSDRFSAERPKGSFSTLEIQRTEQGDSAMYLCASSLNSGGIQFFGPGTRLTVL.

The chain uses TRBV7-2 and TRBJ1-2, with D hard to call. From germline, CDR1 is SGHTA and CDR2 FQGNSA. The CDR3 loop spans 13 amino acids. V gave up 0 bases and J gave up 8 bases, with 10 bases separating them. The CDR3 DNA sequence: TGTGCCAGCAGCTTAGCGAGTAGGGAGGGCTACACCTTC. The encoded protein is CASSLASREGYTF.

This clone was seen only a few times. The CDR3 spells CASSSSKGAVEAFF. In DNA form, the CDR3 reads TGTGCCAGCAGCTCGTCGAAGGGGGCCGTTGAAGCTTTCTTT. J is TRBJ1-1 and V is TRBV5-6; 7 nucleotides match TRBD1. This CDR3 contains 14 residues. The junction had 9 bases not matched to a gene; V was cut back by 3 bases and J by 7 bases. Germline-derived CDR1 and CDR2 are SGHDT and YYEEEE.

The chain combines TRBV6-1 with TRBJ1-5; tentatively, D is TRBD1 (6 bases). This CDR3 contains 19 residues. Germline V CDR1 and CDR2: MNHNS, SASEGT. The V end was cut by 3 bases, the J end by 0 bases, with 21 bases between. CDR3 coding DNA: TGTGCCAGCAGTGACCCGGACGAGGGGGAGAGCTATAGCAATCAGCCCCAGCATTTT. The encoded protein is CASSDPDEGESYSNQPQHF.

For the CDR3, the DNA is TGTGCCAGCAGCTCCACAACTAGCGGGGGGGCGGTGAATACGCAGTATTTT. Protein product: CASSSTTSGGAVNTQYF. The chain is built from TRBV7-2 and TRBJ2-3; 13 bases match TRBD2. J lost 7 bases, V lost 4 bases, and 11 bases had no gene match. CDR3 length: 17 amino acids. Germline V CDR1 and CDR2: SGHTA, FQGNSA.

This clone has only one observation. V gene TRBV19 combines with J gene TRBJ1-5, with D unclear. Per germline, CDR1 LNHDA and CDR2 SQIVND (reference sequence). The CDR3 covers 13 residues. V gave up 3 bases and J gave up 8 bases, with 11 bases separating them. In DNA form, the CDR3 reads TGTGCCAGTAGTATGGCCGGAGTCGAGCCCCAGCATTTT. Translated, it gives CASSMAGVEPQHF. Based on the CDR3 plus reference TRBV19 and TRBJ1-5, the full variable domain is DGGITQSPKYLFRKEGQNVTLSCEQNLNHDAMYWYRQDPGQGLRLIYYSQIVNDFQKGDIAEGYSVSREKKESFPLTVTSAQKNPTAFYLCASSMAGVEPQHFGDGTRLSIL.

This clone came up a few times. V and J are TRBV11-2 and TRBJ1-3, with 7 bases aligning to TRBD1. The CDR3 is 15 residues long. CDR1 is SGHAT and CDR2 is FQNNGV in the germline V gene. V shed 6 bases, J shed 2 bases, and the junction held 7 bases outside the gene matches. CDR3 bases: TGTGCCAGCAGGTTTGGGACAGAGGCTGGAAACACCATATATTTT. Translated, it gives CASRFGTEAGNTIYF. Combining the CDR3 with reference TRBV11-2 and TRBJ1-3 gives the whole variable domain EAGVAQSPRYKIIEKRQSVAFWCNPISGHATLYWYQQILGQGPKLLIQFQNNGVVDDSQLPKDRFSAERLKGVDSTLKIQPAKLEDSAVYLCASRFGTEAGNTIYFGEGSWLTVV.

The gene calls are TRBV19 and TRBJ1-3; D call uncertain. CDR3 length: 14 amino acids. Per the germline V gene, CDR1 is LNHDA and CDR2 is SQIVND (reference sequence). V lost 3 bases to trimming and J lost 3 bases, with 9 bases between them. CDR3 bases: TGTGCCAGTAGTATCGGAGCTGGTGGAAACACCATATATTTT. This translates into CASSIGAGGNTIYF.

The chain has TRBV4-2 and TRBJ1-5; D is unclear. Trimming took off 0 bases at V and 2 bases at J, with 17 bases between the two ends. This CDR3 spans 18 amino acids. Germline lookup yields CDR1 LGHNA and CDR2 YNFKEQ. The CDR3, as DNA: TGTGCCAGCAGCCAAGATGGAACAGAAATCCGAGGCAATCAGCCCCAGCATTTT. Translation: CASSQDGTEIRGNQPQHF.

This clone occurred a few times. The V gene is TRBV2, the J gene TRBJ1-5; no clear D. V was cut by 7 bases and J by 2 bases, with 6 bases left in between. CDR1 SNHLY and CDR2 FYNNEI come from the germline V gene. The CDR3 totals 12 residues. The CDR3 DNA is TGTGCCAGCAAGCTGGGCAATCAGCCCCAGCATTTT. This sequence encodes CASKLGNQPQHF.

The CDR3 reads CASSPHDPLAGNTIYF. The CDR3 region has the DNA TGTGCCAGCAGCCCCCATGATCCCTTGGCCGGAAACACCATATATTTT. The chain carries TRBV7-2 and TRBJ1-3, with D hard to call. Per the germline V gene, CDR1 is SGHTA and CDR2 is FQGNSA. This CDR3 is 16 amino acids long. With 5 bases removed from V and 4 bases from J, the gap between germline ends came to 18 bases.

The CDR3 loop is CASISTINEKLFF. Written as DNA, the CDR3 is TGTGCCAGCATAAGTACAATTAATGAAAAACTGTTTTTT. The gene calls are TRBV7-3 and TRBJ1-4; D unclear. From germline, CDR1 is SGHTA and CDR2 FQGTGA. The germline V and J ends were trimmed by 7 bases and 4 bases, with 10 bases remaining between them. CDR3 size: 13 residues.

This chain connects TRBV19 to TRBJ1-1, with unresolved D. Trimming took off 5 bases at V and 11 bases at J, with 24 bases between the two ends. CDR3 length equals 15 residues. Germline V lookup: CDR1 LNHDA, CDR2 SQIVND (reference sequence). CDR3 coding DNA: TGTGCCAGTAGTCCCGCCGAATATTCTCTCCTATATGCTTTCTTT. Translating gives CASSPAEYSLLYAFF.

This clone has a handful of counts. The J gene is TRBJ2-7, the V gene TRBV30; TRBD2 might be the D (5 bases). V gave up 8 bases and J gave up 0 bases, with 14 bases separating them. In germline, CDR1 is GTSNPN, CDR2 SVGIG (reference sequence). This CDR3 comprises 13 residues. This CDR3 is CARGQDLSYEQYF. The CDR3 nucleotides read TGTGCCAGAGGGCAGGACCTCTCCTACGAGCAGTACTTC. Variable domain in full (rest from reference TRBV30 and TRBJ2-7): SQTIHQWPATLVQPVGSPLSLECTVEGTSNPNLYWYRQAAGRGLQLLFYSVGIGQISSEVPQNLSASRPQDRQFILSSKKLLLSDSGFYLCARGQDLSYEQYFGPGTRLTVT.

The rearrangement joins TRBV27 to TRBJ2-1; the match to TRBD2 covers 13 bases. The CDR3 contains 15 residues. J gave up 8 bases and V 2 bases, and 3 bases lay outside the gene matches. Per the germline V gene, CDR1 is MNHEY and CDR2 is SMNVEV (reference sequence). CDR3 residues: CASSLGLAGADEQFF. In DNA, the CDR3 is TGTGCCAGCAGTTTAGGACTAGCGGGGGCGGATGAGCAGTTCTTC.

The chain carries TRBV27 and TRBJ2-6; D is uncertain. CDR1 MNHEY and CDR2 SMNVEV come from the germline V gene (reference sequence). V shed 6 bases and J shed 1 base, with 4 bases lying between them. The CDR3 sequence is 13 residues long. The CDR3 sequence is CASSLSGANVLTF. CDR3 bases: TGTGCCAGCAGCCTGTCTGGGGCCAACGTCCTGACTTTC.

Here the CDR3 reads CASSLEGVPHEKLFF. CDR3 DNA sequence: TGCGCCAGCAGCTTGGAAGGGGTGCCCCATGAAAAACTGTTTTTT. This chain connects TRBV5-1 to TRBJ1-4, with a weak D call TRBD1 (5 bases). The CDR3 spans 15 residues. Germline assignment: CDR1 SGHRS and CDR2 YFSETQ. The V and J ends lost 0 bases and 6 bases respectively, with 12 bases between them.

The sample holds a few counts of this clone. The genes are TRBV7-3 and TRBJ2-7, with D possibly matching TRBD2 (7 bases). The CDR3 extends over 12 amino acids. Germline V CDR1 and CDR2: SGHTA, FQGTGA. Trimming shortened V by 8 bases and J by 5 bases, and 13 bases separated the two germline ends. CDR3 amino acids: CASGGAFHEQYF. CDR3 DNA: TGTGCCAGCGGGGGGGCCTTCCACGAGCAGTACTTC.

The rearrangement links TRBV28 to TRBJ1-2, with D unresolved. Trimming left V 6 bases short and J 7 bases short, with 15 bases between. CDR1 MDHEN and CDR2 SYDVKM come from the germline V gene. This CDR3 has 13 residues. The DNA for the CDR3 is TGTGCCAGCAGCTTCCCGGCTCGCGGTGGCTACACCTTC. Its protein is CASSFPARGGYTF.

The chain joins TRBV4-3 to TRBJ1-1; maybe TRBD1 (5 bases). The CDR3 extends over 15 amino acids. Germline CDR1 is LGHNA and CDR2 is YSLEER. V dropped 0 bases and J dropped 3 bases, with 11 bases sitting between them. CDR3 loop: CASSQDVAGYTEAFF. As DNA, the CDR3 is TGCGCCAGCAGCCAAGATGTGGCAGGGTACACTGAAGCTTTCTTT.